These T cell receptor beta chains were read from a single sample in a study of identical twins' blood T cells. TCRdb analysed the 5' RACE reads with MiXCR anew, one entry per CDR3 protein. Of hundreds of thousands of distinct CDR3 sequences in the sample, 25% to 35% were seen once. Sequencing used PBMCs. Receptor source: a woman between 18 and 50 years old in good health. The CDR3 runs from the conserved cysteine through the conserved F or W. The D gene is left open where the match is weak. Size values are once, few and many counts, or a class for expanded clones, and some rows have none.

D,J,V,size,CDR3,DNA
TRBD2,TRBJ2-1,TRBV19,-,CASSLWMTSGSYNEQFF,TGTGCCAGTAGTCTGTGGATGACTAGCGGGAGTTACAATGAGCAGTTCTTC
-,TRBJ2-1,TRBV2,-,CASSESGSPCNEQFF,TGTGCCAGCAGTGAATCGGGGTCCCCCTGCAATGAGCAGTTCTTC
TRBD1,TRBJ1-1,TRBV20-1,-,CSARRAGGTEAFF,TGCAGTGCTAGACGCGCAGGGGGCACTGAAGCTTTCTTT
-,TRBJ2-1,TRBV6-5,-,CAGSRRKTSNNEQFF,TGTGCCGGCAGTCGAAGGAAAACTAGTAACAATGAGCAGTTCTTC
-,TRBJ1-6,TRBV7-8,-,CASSLTGRGSSYNSPLHF,TGTGCCAGCAGCTTAACGGGCAGGGGCAGCTCCTATAATTCACCCCTCCACTTT
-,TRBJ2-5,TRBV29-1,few,CSGGDIQETQYF,TGCAGCGGCGGGGACATTCAAGAGACCCAGTACTTC
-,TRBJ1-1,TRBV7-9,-,CASILEGLKDTFDAEAFF,TGTGCCAGCATCCTAGAGGGTTTAAAAGATACTTTTGACGCTGAAGCTTTCTTT
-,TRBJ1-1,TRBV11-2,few,CASSAQGRTEAFF,TGTGCCAGCAGCGCACAGGGTCGGACTGAAGCTTTCTTT
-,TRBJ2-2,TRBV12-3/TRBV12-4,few,CASRSRRGNTGELFF,TGTGCCAGCCGGAGCCGGAGGGGGAACACCGGGGAGCTGTTTTTT
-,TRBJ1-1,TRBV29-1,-,CSVEARTEAFF,TGCAGCGTTGAAGCAAGGACGGAAGCTTTCTTT
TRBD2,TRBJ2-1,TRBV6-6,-,CASSSSGGFYSYNEQFF,TGTGCCAGCAGTTCTAGCGGCGGTTTTTACTCCTACAATGAGCAGTTCTTC
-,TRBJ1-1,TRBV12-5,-,CASGLIPDGRVGNTEAFF,TGTGCTAGTGGTTTGATACCCGATGGACGGGTCGGGAACACTGAAGCTTTCTTT
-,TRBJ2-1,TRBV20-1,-,CSARDQEPGEQFF,TGCAGTGCTAGAGATCAGGAGCCGGGTGAGCAGTTCTTC
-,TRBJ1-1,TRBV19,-,CASGQETEAFF,TGTGCCAGTGGGCAGGAGACTGAAGCTTTCTTT
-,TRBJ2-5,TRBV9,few,CASSVLGGIEETQYF,TGTGCCAGCAGCGTACTAGGAGGGATCGAAGAGACCCAGTACTTC
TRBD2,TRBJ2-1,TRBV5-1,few,CASSWTSATYNEQFF,TGCGCCAGCAGCTGGACTAGCGCAACCTACAATGAGCAGTTCTTC
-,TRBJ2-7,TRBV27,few,CASRGGDLYEQYF,TGTGCCAGCAGAGGAGGGGATCTATACGAGCAGTACTTC
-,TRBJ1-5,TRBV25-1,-,CASSDPSKGNQPQHF,TGTGCCAGCAGTGACCCGTCAAAAGGAAATCAGCCCCAGCATTTT
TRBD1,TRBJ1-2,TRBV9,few,CASSVGGQNYGYTF,TGTGCCAGCAGCGTAGGGGGACAGAACTATGGCTACACCTTC
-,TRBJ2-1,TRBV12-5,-,CASGLTPGSYNEQFF,TGTGCTAGTGGTTTGACGCCGGGCTCCTACAATGAGCAGTTCTTC
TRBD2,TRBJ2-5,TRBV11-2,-,CASSLVRTSLKTQYF,TGTGCCAGCAGCTTAGTCCGGACTAGCCTTAAGACCCAGTACTTC
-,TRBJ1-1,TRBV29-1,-,CSVEGERNTAAFF,TGCAGCGTTGAGGGGGAAAGGAACACTGCAGCTTTCTTT
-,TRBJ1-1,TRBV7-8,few,CASSPESYLNTEAFF,TGTGCCAGCAGCCCAGAATCCTACTTAAACACTGAAGCTTTCTTT
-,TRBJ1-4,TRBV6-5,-,CASSYSTQLEKLFF,TGTGCCAGCAGTTACTCGACACAACTTGAAAAACTGTTTTTT
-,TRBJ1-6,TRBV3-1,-,CASSQDRQAIQWNSPLHF,TGTGCCAGCAGCCAGGACCGACAGGCCATACAGTGGAATTCACCCCTCCACTTT
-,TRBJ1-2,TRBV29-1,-,CSVETGPTTGYTF,TGCAGCGTTGAAACAGGACCGACCACGGGCTACACCTTC
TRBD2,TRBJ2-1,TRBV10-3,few,CAIKRLATHNEQFF,TGTGCCATCAAAAGACTAGCGACGCACAATGAGCAGTTCTTC
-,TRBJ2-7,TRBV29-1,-,CSVVGQTHFYEQYF,TGCAGCGTTGTGGGGCAGACGCATTTCTACGAGCAGTACTTC
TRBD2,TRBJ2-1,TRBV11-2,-,CASSLDTGEGGDINEQFF,TGTGCCAGCAGCTTAGATACTGGGGAGGGTGGGGATATCAATGAGCAGTTCTTC
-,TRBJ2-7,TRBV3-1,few,CASSQVGRYEQYF,TGTGCCAGCAGCCAAGTAGGCCGCTACGAGCAGTACTTC
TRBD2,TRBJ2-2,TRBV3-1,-,CASKSSGASGELFF,TGTGCCAGCAAGTCTAGCGGGGCAAGCGGGGAGCTGTTTTTT
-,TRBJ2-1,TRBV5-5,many,CASSEEWGYNEQFF,TGTGCCAGCAGCGAGGAATGGGGCTACAATGAGCAGTTCTTC
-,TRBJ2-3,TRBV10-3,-,CAISDRTADTQYF,TGTGCCATCAGTGACCGGACTGCAGATACGCAGTATTTT
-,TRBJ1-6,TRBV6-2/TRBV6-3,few,CASSYGGSYPGTLHF,TGTGCCAGCAGTTACGGGGGATCCTATCCGGGTACCCTCCACTTT
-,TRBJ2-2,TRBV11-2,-,CASSLTQGITGELFF,TGTGCCAGCAGCTTAACACAGGGAATCACCGGGGAGCTGTTTTTT
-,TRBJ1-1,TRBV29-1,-,CSGYRENTEAFF,TGCAGCGGATACAGGGAGAACACTGAAGCTTTCTTT
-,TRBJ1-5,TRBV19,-,CASQPGWGEGSNQPQHF,TGTGCCAGTCAACCCGGATGGGGGGAGGGAAGCAATCAGCCCCAGCATTTT
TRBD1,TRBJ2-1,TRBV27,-,CASREQGSEFF,TGTGCCAGCAGAGAACAGGGGTCGGAGTTCTTC
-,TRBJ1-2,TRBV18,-,CASSSDSDVNGYTF,TGTGCCAGCTCATCTGACAGCGACGTCAATGGCTACACCTTC
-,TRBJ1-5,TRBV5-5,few,CASSPDRNNQPQHF,TGTGCCAGCAGCCCCGACAGGAACAATCAGCCCCAGCATTTT
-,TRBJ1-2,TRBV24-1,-,CATSDSNYGYTF,TGTGCCACCAGCGACAGCAACTATGGCTACACCTTC
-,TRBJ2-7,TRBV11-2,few,CASSLEGSLRYEQYF,TGTGCCAGCAGCTTAGAGGGGTCTCTCCGCTACGAGCAGTACTTC
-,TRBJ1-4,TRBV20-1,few,CSARDGSLREKLFF,TGCAGTGCTAGAGATGGGTCCCTTCGTGAAAAACTGTTTTTT
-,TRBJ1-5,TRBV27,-,CASSFESNQPQHF,TGTGCCAGCAGTTTTGAGAGCAATCAGCCCCAGCATTTT
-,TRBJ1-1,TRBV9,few,CASSVDVATNTEAFF,TGTGCCAGCAGCGTAGATGTGGCCACGAACACTGAAGCTTTCTTT
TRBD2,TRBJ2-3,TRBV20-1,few,CSALGSGVTDTQYF,TGCAGTGCTTTAGGTAGCGGGGTTACAGATACGCAGTATTTT
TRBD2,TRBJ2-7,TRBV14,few,CASSHLLAGAYEQYF,TGTGCCAGCAGCCATCTACTAGCGGGGGCCTACGAGCAGTACTTC
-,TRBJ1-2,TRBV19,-,CASSISSTENYGYTF,TGTGCCAGTAGTATTTCCTCGACAGAAAACTATGGCTACACCTTC